This T cell receptor beta chain is drawn from a study of blood T cell repertoires in COVID-19. Sequencing used immunoSEQ multiplex PCR; TCRdb keeps in-frame clones, though not all of them. The data hold more than 85,000 clones, with around 85% observed a single time. Recovered status in Cohort 3 required two negative PCRs, clearance, or symptom resolution. The CDR3 spans 16 residues. CDR1 and CDR2 (germline): KGHSH, LQKENI. Trimming at V came to 3 bases and at J to 4 bases, leaving 9 bases not matched to a gene. The rearrangement joins TRBV18 to TRBJ2-5, with 9 bases fitting TRBD2. This sequence originates from a woman aged 50 to 65 who had recovered from COVID-19. The sample taken for sequencing was PBMCs or T cells enriched from blood (not recorded which). The CDR3 loop reads CASSPQRVAGAETQYF. The CDR3 DNA reads as TGTGCCAGCTCACCCCAGAGGGTAGCGGGAGCAGAGACCCAGTACTTC.